This section outlines one T cell receptor (beta chain) sequence together with its context. The CDR3 has 13 residues. V was clipped by 6 bases and J by 3 bases, with 11 bases between them. The sample comes from a study of blood T cell repertoires in COVID-19. Study context: PBMCs, B-cell-depleted T cells, or T cells were the source of the cDNA or gDNA that made up the material.

Generated by immunoSEQ multiplex PCR, the TCRdb table keeps only in-frame clones and is missing some. Of about 180,000 clones in the sample, about four fifths were seen once. This receptor was identified in a woman in her 70s with acute or convalescent COVID-19. This chain joins TRBV12-3 or TRBV12-4 and TRBJ1-2; perhaps TRBD1 as D (5 bases). Sequenced input: peripheral blood. The CDR3 spells CASSPDTYYGYTF. As DNA, the CDR3 is TGTGCCAGCAGCCCGGACACGTACTATGGCTACACCTTC.